The source of this TCR beta chain is a study of beta chain features in type 1 diabetes. There are a few counts of this clone. As yet, its antigen is unknown. The study reverse transcribed the entire isolated RNA, so it sequenced expressed TCRB transcripts. The assay was immunoSEQ multiplex PCR, and TCRdb's table has in-frame clones only and misses some. The table lists about 700,000 clones, roughly 13% of them singletons, with approximately 0.02% in the top ten. Each of the CD4+ naive, central memory, regulatory and stem cell-like memory populations was sorted via CD45RO/CCR7/CD25/CD127/CD95/CD27. Broader study findings: Among patients with Type 1 diabetes, TCRB CDR3s were moderately but significantly shorter in every one of the four CD4+ subsets.

Trimming removed 0 bases from V and 2 bases from J, with 8 bases in between. The CDR3 totals 15 residues. CDR1 is SGHRS, CDR2 YFSETQ, per germline. The TCR originated in a man between 18 and 29 years old with type 1 diabetes. This rearrangement joins TRBV5-1 to TRBJ2-2, with D unresolved. Material for sequencing was naive CD4+ T cells from blood. CDR3 sequence (DNA): TGCGCCAGCAGCTTGGAACTCAGAAACACCGGGGAGCTGTTTTTT. It translates to CASSLELRNTGELFF.